The 18 T cell receptor beta chains below were found in one sample sequenced in a study of early stage breast cancer tumors. The method was immunoSEQ multiplex PCR; TCRdb's version includes in-frame clones alone and lacks a portion of them. The sample lists under 13,000 clones, more than 70% seen once, with over 11% in the top ten. Source material: breast tumor tissue. Source of these receptors: a person aged 70 to 85 with breast cancer.

This clone was observed a handful of times. The genes are TRBV5-8 and TRBJ1-5; TRBD1 matches at 7 bases. V gave up 4 bases and J gave up 4 bases; unmatched junction bases: 8. Germline values: CDR1 SGHTS, CDR2 YDEGEE. The CDR3 spans 15 residues. The chain's CDR3 is CASSRTTGSNQPQHF. CDR3 nucleotide sequence: TGTGCCAGCAGCAGAACGACAGGGTCGAATCAGCCCCAGCATTTT.

The rearrangement joins TRBV7-2 to TRBJ2-7; no clear D. The CDR3 totals 15 residues. Germline loops: CDR1 SGHTA, CDR2 FQGNSA. Trimming took 2 bases from V and 3 from J, leaving 14 bases between them. The CDR3 nucleotides read TGTGCCAGCAGCTTATACTCCTCCAGCGACTACGAGCAGTACTTC. This translates into CASSLYSSSDYEQYF.

V is TRBV30 and J is TRBJ1-1, with D maybe TRBD1 (6 bases). Germline CDR1 reads GTSNPN; CDR2 reads SVGIG (reference sequence). The V end lost 2 bases, the J end lost 3 bases, and 16 bases lay between the germline ends. CDR3 length: 15 residues. CDR3 in DNA: TGTGCCTGGAGTCCCGGGACAAGCCGGGACACTGAAGCTTTCTTT. Encoded protein: CAWSPGTSRDTEAFF.

V is TRBV7-2 and J is TRBJ1-2; D is unclear. V was trimmed by 0 bases and J by 8 bases, leaving 10 bases between them. Germline CDR1 SGHTA, CDR2 FQGNSA. This CDR3 contains 13 residues. In DNA, the CDR3 is TGTGCCAGCAGCTTAGCGGGAGTAAACGGCTACACCTTC. As protein: CASSLAGVNGYTF.

The gene calls are TRBV19 and TRBJ2-7, with 8 bases matching TRBD1. V trimming: 9 bases; J trimming: 2 bases; junction bases outside the gene matches: 3. The V gene's germline CDR1 is LNHDA and CDR2 SQIVND (reference sequence). There are 12 residues in the CDR3. CDR3 in amino acids: CASGQGPYEQYF. DNA of the CDR3: TGTGCCAGCGGACAGGGTCCCTACGAGCAGTACTTC.

The chain uses TRBV27 and TRBJ1-3, with D possibly matching TRBD1 (5 bases). The ends were cut back, 5 bases at V and 6 bases at J, with 14 bases in the middle. Germline CDR1 reads MNHEY; CDR2 reads SMNVEV (reference sequence). The CDR3 loop spans 14 amino acids. The CDR3 region is CASSPLGGVNTIYF. The CDR3 bases are TGTGCCAGCAGTCCCCTGGGGGGGGTAAACACCATATATTTT.

J is TRBJ1-4 and V is TRBV10-2; D may be TRBD1 (5 bases). This CDR3 region has 13 residues. Trimming cost V 10 bases and J 0 bases, with 9 bases left between them. From germline, CDR1 is WSHSY and CDR2 SAAADI. In nucleotides, the CDR3 is TGCGCCACCAAGGGGACAACTAATGAAAAACTGTTTTTT. Translating gives CATKGTTNEKLFF.

The V gene is TRBV18, the J gene TRBJ2-7; D unresolved. Trimming took off 3 bases at V and 5 bases at J, with 17 bases between the two ends. Germline CDR1 KGHSH, CDR2 LQKENI. The CDR3 sequence is 15 residues long. The CDR3 is CASSPYNEASNEQYF. The CDR3 nucleotides are TGTGCCAGCTCACCCTACAACGAGGCTTCAAACGAGCAGTACTTC. Looking up the rest from reference TRBV18 and TRBJ2-7 gives the full variable domain: NAGVMQNPRHLVRRRGQEARLRCSPMKGHSHVYWYRQLPEEGLKFMVYLQKENIIDESGMPKERFSAEFPKEGPSILRIQQVVRGDSAAYFCASSPYNEASNEQYFGPGTRLTVT.

V is TRBV2 and J is TRBJ1-2; D perhaps matches TRBD1 (5 bases). This CDR3 region has 12 residues. Trimming removed 4 bases at V and 8 bases at J, with 11 bases between. CDR1 SNHLY and CDR2 FYNNEI come from the germline V gene. As DNA, the CDR3 is TGTGCCAGCAGTGTCGCAGGGCGGGGCTACACCTTC. This encodes CASSVAGRGYTF.

V is TRBV7-9 and J is TRBJ2-3; tentative D call: TRBD1 (5 bases). Trimming pared 4 bases from V and 1 base from J, leaving 21 bases between. CDR1 SEHNR and CDR2 FQNEAQ come from the germline V gene (reference sequence). The CDR3 contains 18 residues. CDR3 DNA sequence: TGTGCCAGCAGCTCCTTCTATAGTGGAAGGGGCCGCACAGATACGCAGTATTTT. It encodes CASSSFYSGRGRTDTQYF.

The rearrangement joins TRBV27 to TRBJ2-5; D may be TRBD1 (6 bases). Germline CDR1 reads MNHEY; CDR2 reads SMNVEV (reference sequence). This CDR3 has 14 amino acids. The V end lost 6 bases, the J end lost 5 bases, and 16 bases lay between the germline ends. The CDR3: CASSPYTGLETQYF. The CDR3 DNA follows: TGTGCCAGCAGCCCATATACAGGGCTTGAGACCCAGTACTTC.

This chain joins TRBV7-9 and TRBJ1-1; D unresolved. The germline V and J ends were trimmed by 5 bases and 1 base, with 11 bases remaining between them. CDR3 length: 14 residues. Germline CDR1 reads SEHNR; CDR2 reads FQNEAQ (reference sequence). CDR3 amino acids: CASSAAQWNTEAFF. The DNA for the CDR3 is TGTGCCAGCAGCGCAGCGCAATGGAACACTGAAGCTTTCTTT.

This clone was observed a single time. J is TRBJ2-7 and V is TRBV19, with 9 bases fitting TRBD2. Germline-derived CDR1 and CDR2 are LNHDA and SQIVND (reference sequence). V shed 7 bases and J 2 bases; nucleotides not matched to a gene: 3. The CDR3 contains 13 residues. CDR3 DNA: TGTGCCAGTAAGGCGGGGGGGCCCTACGAGCAGTACTTC. It translates to CASKAGGPYEQYF. Full variable domain (rest looked up from reference TRBV19 and TRBJ2-7): DGGITQSPKYLFRKEGQNVTLSCEQNLNHDAMYWYRQDPGQGLRLIYYSQIVNDFQKGDIAEGYSVSREKKESFPLTVTSAQKNPTAFYLCASKAGGPYEQYFGPGTRLTVT.

This chain uses TRBV28 with TRBJ2-7; 7 nucleotides agree with TRBD2. Germline CDR1 reads MDHEN; CDR2 reads SYDVKM. After removal of 6 bases from V and 2 bases from J, the junction contained 10 bases not matched to a gene. The CDR3 consists of 15 residues. CDR3 region: CASSYSGGVTYEQYF. DNA of the CDR3: TGTGCCAGCAGCTATTCGGGGGGTGTAACCTACGAGCAGTACTTC.

V and J are TRBV28 and TRBJ2-5, with a possible D match to TRBD2 (6 bases). V was trimmed by 5 bases and J by 2 bases, leaving 12 bases between them. The CDR3 runs to 14 residues. The V gene's germline CDR1 is MDHEN and CDR2 SYDVKM. CDR3 amino acids: CASSSGPGQETQYF. CDR3 in DNA: TGTGCCAGCAGTAGCGGGCCCGGTCAAGAGACCCAGTACTTC. The full variable domain, with the rest looked up from reference TRBV28 and TRBJ2-5, is DVKVTQSSRYLVKRTGEKVFLECVQDMDHENMFWYRQDPGLGLRLIYFSYDVKMKEKGDIPEGYSVSREKKERFSLILESASTNQTSMYLCASSSGPGQETQYFGPGTRLLVL.

This clone was observed once. The CDR3 region is CASRVSGRDTGELFF. CDR3 bases: TGTGCCAGCCGGGTTTCGGGGAGGGACACCGGGGAGCTGTTTTTT. V and J are TRBV2 and TRBJ2-2; 7 bases agree with TRBD2. There are 15 residues in the CDR3. CDR1 is SNHLY and CDR2 is FYNNEI in the germline V gene. With V trimmed by 8 bases and J by 3 bases, 9 bases remained unmatched.

This chain uses TRBV5-1 with TRBJ2-3, with 11 bases matching TRBD2. Trimming took 4 bases from V and 0 from J; bases not matched to a gene: 4. The CDR3 extends over 16 amino acids. CDR1 and CDR2 (germline): SGHRS, YFSETQ. The CDR3 DNA follows: TGCGCCAGCAGCCTAAGGACTAGCGGGAGCACAGATACGCAGTATTTT. Protein sequence: CASSLRTSGSTDTQYF.

This clone was counted only a few times. V is TRBV2 and J is TRBJ1-1, with 7 bases lining up with TRBD1. V lost 4 bases to trimming and J lost 5 bases; unmatched junction nucleotides: 4. CDR3 length: 13 amino acids. Germline assignment: CDR1 SNHLY and CDR2 FYNNEI. CDR3 residues: CASSAGGSTEAFF. The CDR3 nucleotides are TGTGCCAGCAGTGCAGGGGGAAGTACTGAAGCTTTCTTT.